These 2 T cell receptor beta chains were sequenced from one sample in a study of T cells in Graves' hyperthyroidism and ophthalmopathy. The CDR3 regions of TCR beta were amplified from RNA transcripts. Initially, a first-round RT-PCR of the TCR CDR3 employed the HTBI primer set. Each CDR3 protein gets one entry after TCRdb re-called the multiplex PCR reads with MiXCR. The sample shows approximately 370,000 distinct CDR3 sequences, approximately 17% of them seen only once. The sample taken for sequencing was blood. The source of these receptors is a young woman with Graves' hyperthyroidism that later progressed to Graves' ophthalmopathy.

This clonotype was counted a few times. This chain joins TRBV6-6 and TRBJ1-4, with D perhaps TRBD1 (5 bases). The CDR3 covers 14 residues. The V gene's germline CDR1 is MNHNY and CDR2 SVGAGI (reference sequence). The V end was cut by 0 bases, the J end by 8 bases, with 10 bases between. CDR3 amino acids: CASSYSQGEEKLFF. Here the CDR3 DNA reads TGTGCCAGCAGTTACTCCCAGGGTGAGGAAAAACTGTTTTTT.

This clonotype was detected many times. This chain uses TRBV11-2 with TRBJ1-6; a possible D gene is TRBD1 (6 bases). Deletions cut 1 base from V and 9 bases from J, with 16 bases between. Germline V CDR1 and CDR2: SGHAT, FQNNGV. The length of the CDR3 is 16 residues. The CDR3 sequence: CASSLVRGKGFSPLHF. The CDR3 nucleotides are TGTGCCAGCAGCTTAGTCAGGGGAAAGGGTTTTTCACCCCTCCACTTT.